The 2 T cell receptor beta chains below were found in one sample sequenced in a study of tumor-infiltrating lymphocytes in primary liver carcinoma. Starting material of around 490 ng total RNA yielded TCR beta cDNA via a constant-region primer. Three-round nested multiplex PCR performed with slightly modified ARM-PCR produced the TCR beta libraries. In the first two PCR rounds, TRBV1-TRBV30 forward primers were paired with a C-beta reverse primer, and each round lasted approximately 10 cycles. TCRdb re-derived calls from the multiplex PCR reads in MiXCR, one entry per CDR3 protein. The sample records fewer than 350,000 distinct CDR3 sequences, less than 75% being singletons. Unsorted whole blood supplied the blood RNA, and germline DNA was isolated too. Material for sequencing was peripheral blood. The receptors come from a man between 40 and 49 years old with primary liver carcinoma and hepatitis B virus infection.

This clonotype was recorded a few times. The conserved phenylalanine or tryptophan normally closing the CDR3 is absent here, so this likely arose from a read error. The rearrangement links TRBV11-2 to TRBJ2-7; no reliable D call. Germline CDR1 is SGHAT and CDR2 is FQNNGV. CDR3 length: 13 amino acids. The V end was cut by 1 base, the J end by 4 bases, with 8 bases between. The CDR3 sequence: CASSLAYSYEQYL. CDR3 DNA: TGTGCCAGCAGCTTAGCGTACAGTTACGAGCAGTACTTA.

The chain combines TRBV5-4 with TRBJ2-4, with a weak D call TRBD1 (6 bases). Germline-derived CDR1 and CDR2 are SGHNT and YYREEE (reference sequence). The CDR3 spans 19 residues. The V end lost 4 bases, the J end lost 3 bases, and 26 bases lay between the germline ends. The CDR3 region has the DNA TGTGCCAGCAGCACCCGGGACACTTCGATCATTTTAGGCAAAAACATTCAGTACTTC. It translates to CASSTRDTSIILGKNIQYF. Full variable domain (missing parts from reference TRBV5-4 and TRBJ2-4): ETGVTQSPTHLIKTRGQQVTLRCSSQSGHNTVSWYQQALGQGPQFIFQYYREEENGRGNFPPRFSGLQFPNYSSELNVNALELDDSALYLCASSTRDTSIILGKNIQYFGAGTRLSVL.